This T cell receptor (beta chain) originates from a study of T cells after posttransplantation cyclophosphamide. Broader study findings: TRB clonality was highly associated with recipient CMV seropositivity and reactivation. TRB overlap between skin or GI tissue T cells and blood was limited. Later post-transplant blood repertoires were often dominated by donor CD8+ memory clones.

This CDR3 spans 17 amino acids. The ends were cut back, 1 base at V and 2 bases at J, with 15 bases in the middle. Germline-derived CDR1 and CDR2 are MGHRA and YSYEKL. Here immunoSEQ multiplex PCR was the method, and the copy in TCRdb shows in-frame clones only, minus some. The sample holds 66,000 or so clones, 93% seen once. Note on this clone: Its antigen is not known.

This related bone marrow graft donor gave peripheral blood on the day of marrow donation. The sequenced sample was PBMCs. The clonotype was recovered from a woman aged 25 to 39 in good health and a related stem cell transplant donor. V usage is TRBV4-1 and J usage is TRBJ1-3; perhaps TRBD1 as D (5 bases). This CDR3 is CASSQGFFRGTGNTIYF. Here the CDR3 DNA reads TGCGCCAGCAGCCAAGGGTTCTTCCGGGGGACTGGAAACACCATATATTTT.